These T cell receptor beta chains were read from a single sample in a study of beta chain features in type 1 diabetes. Libraries were prepared by immunoSEQ multiplex PCR; TCRdb keeps only in-frame clonotypes and omits some of them. Of 120,000 or so clones in the sample, around 16% were seen once. The sample comprised central memory CD4+ T cells from blood. Receptors were obtained from a man between 18 and 29 years old with type 1 diabetes. Each CDR3 is given with its conserved first and last residue. Each record gives: J gene, V gene, clone size, D gene, CDR3 protein, CDR3 DNA. D genes are given only for firm matches. Clone sizes are given selectively: once, few, many, or a class where the clone is expanded.

>TRBJ2-1|TRBV7-6|NA|TRBD2
CASSGGLAGIQPTEQFF
TGTGCCAGCAGCGGAGGACTAGCGGGAATCCAGCCCACTGAGCAGTTCTTC
>TRBJ2-5|TRBV9|NA|NA
CASSVSSFLGETQYF
TGTGCCAGCAGCGTTTCTAGCTTTTTAGGAGAGACCCAGTACTTC
>TRBJ2-7|TRBV15|NA|TRBD2
CATSNLAGVGDEQYF
TGTGCCACCAGCAACCTAGCGGGAGTGGGGGACGAGCAGTACTTC
>TRBJ1-1|TRBV2|many|NA
CASSDGPGTEAFF
TGTGCCAGCAGCGACGGGCCGGGGACTGAAGCTTTCTTT
>TRBJ2-5|TRBV27|few|TRBD2
CASSPASGGKETQYF
TGTGCCAGCAGCCCCGCCAGCGGGGGTAAAGAGACCCAGTACTTC
>TRBJ2-1|TRBV6-5|NA|NA
CASSYDGVRSYNEQFF
TGTGCCAGCAGTTACGACGGCGTAAGGTCCTACAATGAGCAGTTCTTC
>TRBJ2-5|TRBV2|NA|NA
CASRSQGETQYF
TGTGCCAGCAGGAGTCAGGGGGAGACCCAGTACTTC
>TRBJ1-2|TRBV4-3|NA|NA
CASSQGAGYYGYTF
TGCGCCAGCAGCCAAGGGGCGGGATACTATGGCTACACCTTC
>TRBJ2-1|TRBV19|NA|TRBD2
CASSMGLEYNEQFF
TGTGCCAGTAGTATGGGACTAGAGTACAATGAGCAGTTCTTC
>TRBJ2-1|TRBV30|few|TRBD2
CAWSFRAGVTDEQFF
TGTGCCTGGAGTTTCAGAGCGGGAGTGACCGATGAGCAGTTCTTC
>TRBJ2-1|TRBV7-3|few|TRBD1
CASSLSGTGSYNEQFF
TGTGCCAGCAGCTTATCCGGGACAGGCTCCTACAATGAGCAGTTCTTC
>TRBJ2-1|TRBV14|few|NA
CASSHVGRNGEQFF
TGTGCCAGCAGCCACGTTGGGAGGAACGGTGAGCAGTTCTTC
>TRBJ2-1|TRBV28|NA|TRBD1
CASSPYSPGTVDYSYNEQFF
TGTGCCAGCAGTCCGTATAGTCCCGGGACAGTGGATTACTCCTACAATGAGCAGTTCTTC
>TRBJ1-2|TRBV29-1|NA|TRBD1
CSVRLATGLGYGYTF
TGCAGCGTTAGACTGGCGACAGGGTTAGGCTATGGCTACACCTTC
>TRBJ2-2|TRBV7-2|few|NA
CASSLYSRAGELFF
TGTGCCAGCAGCTTATATTCACGAGCCGGGGAGCTGTTTTTT
>TRBJ1-2|TRBV4-2|NA|TRBD1
CASSQEGTGGGYTF
TGTGCCAGCAGCCAAGAAGGGACAGGGGGTGGCTACACCTTC
>TRBJ2-1|TRBV6-5|NA|NA
CASSWGTSSFEQFF
TGTGCCAGCAGTTGGGGGACATCGTCGTTTGAGCAGTTCTTC
>TRBJ2-3|TRBV13|NA|NA
CASSLGHGGRTDTQYF
TGTGCCAGCAGCCTCGGGCACGGGGGGCGCACAGATACGCAGTATTTT
>TRBJ2-1|TRBV6-5|few|TRBD2
CASSYLAGEPYNEQFF
TGTGCCAGCAGTTACCTAGCGGGGGAGCCTTATAATGAGCAGTTCTTC
>TRBJ2-4|TRBV30|once|NA
CAWSGGLAQYF
TGTGCCTGGAGTGGTGGGTTAGCCCAGTACTTC
>TRBJ1-1|TRBV29-1|NA|NA
CSVHRQGLTEAFF
TGCAGCGTTCACAGGCAGGGGTTGACTGAAGCTTTCTTT
>TRBJ2-1|TRBV27|many|NA
CASSWVANNEQFF
TGTGCCAGCAGTTGGGTAGCGAACAATGAGCAGTTCTTC
>TRBJ1-2|TRBV30|few|TRBD1
CAWRPPGQGYTWSDGYTF
TGTGCCTGGAGGCCCCCGGGACAGGGTTATACATGGTCGGATGGCTACACCTTC
>TRBJ2-5|TRBV14|NA|TRBD1
CASSQGAGDSETQYF
TGTGCCAGCAGCCAAGGAGCTGGGGACAGTGAGACCCAGTACTTC
>TRBJ1-1|TRBV30|many|TRBD1
CAWSPIQGAKTEAFF
TGTGCCTGGAGTCCCATACAGGGGGCCAAGACTGAAGCTTTCTTT
>TRBJ2-7|TRBV10-3|NA|TRBD2
CAISDPGASGPGEQYF
TGTGCCATCAGTGACCCGGGGGCTAGCGGGCCGGGGGAGCAGTACTTC
>TRBJ2-1|TRBV27|NA|TRBD1
CASSSLGTGETSEQFF
TGTGCCAGCAGCTCGCTCGGGACAGGTGAGACAAGTGAGCAGTTCTTC
>TRBJ2-4|TRBV28|NA|NA
CASSLDGYDAQYF
TGTGCCAGCAGTTTAGACGGGTACGACGCTCAGTACTTC